A selection of T cell receptor beta chains follows, all from one sample in a study of T cell changes during pregnancy in multiple sclerosis. The repertoire was sequenced with immunoSEQ multiplex PCR; TCRdb's copy has only in-frame clones and lacks some. Among about 97,000 clones listed, about 91% were seen once. Sequenced material: peripheral blood, taken in the second trimester of pregnancy. The source of these receptors is a female donor with multiple sclerosis, enrolled in a pregnancy study. The CDR3 runs from the conserved cysteine through the conserved F or W. D genes are given only for firm matches. Size tells how often a clone was seen (once, few, many) or the class of an expanded clone, and some rows leave it out.

j_call,d_call,clone_size,v_call,cdr3_aa,cdr3_nt
TRBJ2-3,TRBD2,once,TRBV19,CASSISWGLAGGTDTQYF,TGTGCCAGTAGTATCTCGTGGGGACTAGCGGGAGGCACAGATACGCAGTATTTT
TRBJ2-2,.,.,TRBV4-3,CASSQGVLVTGELFF,TGCGCCAGCAGCCAAGGGGTGCTAGTTACCGGGGAGCTGTTTTTT
TRBJ2-7,TRBD2,.,TRBV13,CASSSMTSPTGEQYF,TGTGCCAGCAGCTCCATGACTAGCCCAACGGGCGAGCAGTACTTC
TRBJ2-4,TRBD2,once,TRBV4-1,CASSQDPGLADKNIQYF,TGCGCCAGCAGCCAAGATCCCGGACTAGCGGATAAAAACATTCAGTACTTC
TRBJ2-7,TRBD1,.,TRBV4-2,CASSHQTGTGGNEQYF,TGTGCCAGCAGCCACCAAACCGGGACAGGGGGGAACGAGCAGTACTTC
TRBJ1-3,.,once,TRBV9,CASSAPGRAGNTIYF,TGTGCCAGCAGCGCCCCAGGGAGGGCTGGAAACACCATATATTTT
TRBJ2-7,.,.,TRBV15,CATSRVRGDTYEQYF,TGTGCCACCAGCAGAGTTCGGGGGGACACCTACGAGCAGTACTTC
TRBJ2-5,.,.,TRBV6-5,CASTASTGLTETQYF,TGTGCCAGCACCGCCTCGACAGGTCTTACGGAGACCCAGTACTTC
TRBJ1-1,TRBD1,.,TRBV5-1,CASSLQLQGDNTEAFF,TGCGCCAGCAGCTTACAACTACAGGGGGATAACACTGAAGCTTTCTTT
TRBJ2-5,TRBD2,.,TRBV5-1,CASRDRLAGEGGETQYF,TGCGCCAGCAGAGACAGACTAGCGGGAGAGGGGGGGGAGACCCAGTACTTC
TRBJ2-7,.,once,TRBV6-6,CASSQGRTYEQYF,TGTGCCAGCAGTCAGGGTCGCACCTACGAGCAGTATTTC
TRBJ2-2,.,.,TRBV2,CASRADLNTGELFF,TGTGCCAGCAGGGCGGATCTTAACACCGGGGAGCTGTTTTTT
TRBJ1-1,.,.,TRBV6-4,CASSDSPDRNTEAFF,TGTGCCAGCAGTGACTCTCCCGACAGGAACACTGAAGCTTTCTTT
TRBJ2-3,.,once,TRBV27,CASSLSRSGPTDTQYF,TGTGCCAGCAGTTTATCCCGTAGCGGCCCAACAGATACGCAGTATTTT
TRBJ1-2,.,.,TRBV15,CATSRDFSLGGGGYTF,TGTGCCACCAGCAGAGATTTTAGTTTGGGCGGAGGGGGCTACACCTTC
TRBJ1-3,TRBD1,.,TRBV19,CASSQWDSYSGNTIYF,TGTGCCAGTAGTCAATGGGACAGCTACTCTGGAAACACCATATATTTT
TRBJ2-1,TRBD1,.,TRBV5-1,CASRSGQGSYNEQFF,TGCGCCAGCAGATCCGGACAGGGGTCATACAATGAGCAGTTCTTC
TRBJ2-7,TRBD2,.,TRBV14,CASSQVRTSGAYEQYF,TGTGCCAGCAGCCAAGTGAGGACTAGCGGTGCCTACGAGCAGTACTTC
TRBJ1-5,.,.,TRBV30,CAGGDGGNQPQHF,TGTGCCGGAGGGGATGGGGGCAATCAGCCCCAGCATTTT
TRBJ1-5,TRBD1,.,TRBV5-1,CASSFGQDQPQHF,TGCGCCAGCAGCTTTGGACAGGATCAGCCCCAGCATTTT
TRBJ1-4,.,.,TRBV7-9,CASSLEQGSKEKLFF,TGTGCCAGCAGCTTAGAACAGGGTTCAAAAGAAAAACTGTTTTTT
TRBJ2-1,TRBD2,.,TRBV9,CASSVVGGGPSSYNEQFF,TGTGCCAGCAGCGTAGTCGGGGGAGGGCCGAGCTCCTACAATGAGCAGTTCTTC
TRBJ2-3,.,.,TRBV28,CASSFGGRDSSTDTQYF,TGTGCCAGCAGTTTCGGTGGGCGGGACTCTAGCACAGATACGCAGTATTTT
TRBJ2-6,.,.,TRBV27,CASKVVFGANVLTF,TGTGCCAGCAAAGTAGTGTTTGGGGCCAACGTCCTGACTTTC
TRBJ2-3,.,.,TRBV18,CASSPSRVNTDTQYF,TGTGCCAGCTCACCAAGCAGGGTCAACACAGATACGCAGTATTTT